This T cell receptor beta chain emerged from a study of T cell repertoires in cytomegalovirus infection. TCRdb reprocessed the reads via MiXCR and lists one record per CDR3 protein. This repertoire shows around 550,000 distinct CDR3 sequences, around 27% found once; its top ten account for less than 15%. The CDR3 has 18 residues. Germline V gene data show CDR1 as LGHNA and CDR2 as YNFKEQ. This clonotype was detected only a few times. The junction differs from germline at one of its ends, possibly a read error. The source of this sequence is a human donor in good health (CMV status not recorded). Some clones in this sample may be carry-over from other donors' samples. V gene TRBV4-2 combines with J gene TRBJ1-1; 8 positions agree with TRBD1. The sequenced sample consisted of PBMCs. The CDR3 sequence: CASSQPPGQAGLNAEAFF. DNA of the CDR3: TGTGCCAGCAGCCAGCCGCCGGGACAGGCGGGATTGAACGCTGAAGCTTTCTTT.